These 12 T cell receptor beta chains came from one sample sequenced in a study of cytomegalovirus exposure and HLA in healthy donors (dated by TCRdb to about 2017). Library construction relied on the immunoSEQ multiplex PCR assay. A mixture of 60 forward primers for TCR Vbeta segments and 13 reverse primers for TCR Jbeta segments was used in the multiplex PCR. Entries here come from immuneACCESS through TCRdb and include only in-frame sequences with V and J called. Some clones fail to appear in such tables; in the studies checked, an unresolved V gene covers under half of the shortfall, and the cause of the remainder is unknown. The sample table includes around 46,000 clones. Roughly 1% of the sample rests with the top ten. Sample: PBMCs. These receptors all come from a woman aged 40 to 50 in good health and CMV-seronegative.

This chain uses TRBV27 with TRBJ2-7; 8 bases match TRBD1. V lost 6 bases to trimming and J lost 3 bases; unmatched junction nucleotides: 7. The CDR3 is made up of 14 amino acids. CDR1 and CDR2 from the germline V gene are MNHEY and SMNVEV (reference sequence). The CDR3 DNA follows: TGTGCCAGCAGCTTTGACAGGGGTTTCTACGAGCAGTACTTC. It encodes CASSFDRGFYEQYF.

V gene TRBV7-3 combines with J gene TRBJ2-7; 10 bases agree with TRBD2. Germline lookup yields CDR1 SGHTA and CDR2 FQGTGA. J gave up 7 bases and V 3 bases, and 9 bases lay outside the gene matches. The length of the CDR3 is 15 residues. In DNA, the CDR3 is TGTGCCAGCAGCTTGACTAGCGGGTTGCGCTTTGAGCAGTACTTC. Its protein product is CASSLTSGLRFEQYF.

The chain is built from TRBV13 and TRBJ1-2; TRBD1 agrees at 7 bases. CDR1 is PRHDT, CDR2 FYEKMQ, per germline (reference sequence). V was clipped by 1 base and J by 8 bases; unmatched bases: 4. CDR3 length: 13 amino acids. In nucleotides, the CDR3 is TGTGCCAGCAGCTTAGAGGGACAGTCGGGCTACACCTTC. Protein sequence: CASSLEGQSGYTF. Full variable domain (outside the CDR3, taken from reference TRBV13 and TRBJ1-2): AAGVIQSPRHLIKEKRETATLKCYPIPRHDTVYWYQQGPGQDPQFLISFYEKMQSDKGSIPDRFSAQQFSDYHSELNMSSLELGDSALYFCASSLEGQSGYTFGSGTRLTVV.

The chain joins TRBV19 to TRBJ2-7, with TRBD1 matching 7 bases. This CDR3 contains 14 residues. Germline V gene lookup returns CDR1 LNHDA and CDR2 SQIVND (reference sequence). V shed 3 bases and J 7 bases; nucleotides not matched to a gene: 9. This CDR3 is CASSIGTDLGEQYF. In DNA form, the CDR3 reads TGTGCCAGTAGTATCGGGACAGATCTAGGAGAGCAGTACTTC.

The V gene is TRBV15, the J gene TRBJ1-5; D call uncertain. With 4 bases removed from V and 4 bases from J, the gap between germline ends came to 5 bases. This CDR3 is built from 12 residues. Germline V CDR1 and CDR2: LNHNV, YYDKDF (reference sequence). The CDR3: CATSKANQPQHF. In nucleotides, the CDR3 is TGTGCCACCAGCAAAGCAAATCAGCCCCAGCATTTT.

The J gene is TRBJ2-2, the V gene TRBV5-4, with 9 nucleotides matching TRBD1. V shed 2 bases and J 4 bases; nucleotides not matched to a gene: 3. CDR1 is SGHNT and CDR2 is YYREEE in the germline V gene (reference sequence). This CDR3 has 15 amino acids. The DNA of the CDR3 is TGTGCCAGCAGCTTACAGGGGGCTCTCACCGGGGAGCTGTTTTTT. It encodes CASSLQGALTGELFF.

The CDR3, as DNA: TGTGCCAGCCGGGGGACTAGCGGGAGTACCAATGAGCAGTTCTTC. Amino acid sequence: CASRGTSGSTNEQFF. V is TRBV19 and J is TRBJ2-1; 14 nucleotides line up with TRBD2. CDR1 is LNHDA, CDR2 SQIVND, per germline (reference sequence). The CDR3 is 15 amino acids. After removal of 9 bases from V and 6 bases from J, the junction contained 7 bases not matched to a gene.

CDR3 amino acids: CASSPDGEPYEQYF. CDR3 coding DNA: TGTGCCAGCAGCCCGGACGGGGAACCCTACGAGCAGTACTTC. The rearrangement links TRBV9 to TRBJ2-7; TRBD2 might be the D (5 bases). Trimming pared 4 bases from V and 2 bases from J, leaving 13 bases between. Germline CDR1 reads SGDLS; CDR2 reads YYNGEE. CDR3 length: 14 amino acids.

A note on this clone: Its ends do not fully match the called genes, so a read error is possible. V usage is TRBV7-2 and J usage is TRBJ2-2; 12 bases are shared with TRBD2. CDR3 length: 15 residues. Germline CDR1 and CDR2: SGHTA and FQGNSA. DNA of the CDR3: TGTGCCAGCAGCCTAGCGGGAGGGCGAACCGGGGAGCTGTTTTTT. Amino acid sequence: CASSLAGGRTGELFF.

This rearrangement joins TRBV18 to TRBJ1-1, with 11 bases lining up with TRBD1. The germline V gene has CDR1 KGHSH and CDR2 LQKENI. This CDR3 is built from 14 residues. Germline trimming cut 5 bases from V and 5 bases from J; bases unmatched to any gene: 4. This chain's CDR3 is CASSEDRGRTEAFF. CDR3 DNA: TGTGCCAGCTCAGAGGACAGGGGGCGTACTGAAGCTTTCTTT.

The chain has TRBV11-2 and TRBJ1-2, with TRBD1 matching 10 bases. Germline CDR1 is SGHAT and CDR2 is FQNNGV. CDR3 length: 15 amino acids. V was pared by 1 base and J by 4 bases, with 3 bases of the junction left unmatched. The chain's CDR3 is CASSLGQGAFYGYTF. The CDR3 region has the DNA TGTGCCAGCAGCTTAGGACAGGGGGCCTTCTATGGCTACACCTTC.

The rearrangement links TRBV4-3 to TRBJ2-5, with 13 bases aligning to TRBD2. The closer fit of TRBJ2-7 to the DNA end suggests the J call may be wrong. CDR1 and CDR2 (germline): LGHNA, YSLEER. This CDR3 region has 17 residues. The CDR3 DNA is TGCGCCAGCGCCGGGACTAGCGGGATCCCTTTAGCCTACGAGCAGTACTTC. It is translated as CASAGTSGIPLAYEQYF.